Shown below are 22 T cell receptor beta chains from a single sample sequenced in a study of blood T cell repertoires in COVID-19. Sequenced by immunoSEQ multiplex PCR; TCRdb stores in-frame clones only, minus some. The top ten clones hold roughly 5% of a sample with roughly 80,000 clones, approximately 89% of them seen once. The sample was peripheral blood. The source is a man aged 45-60 years with active COVID-19.

The chain carries TRBV4-3 and TRBJ2-5, with 9 bases lining up with TRBD2. Germline V CDR1 and CDR2: LGHNA, YSLEER. The V and J ends lost 1 base and 7 bases, in that order; junction bases with no gene match: 13. CDR3 length: 17 amino acids. CDR3 in amino acids: CASSQGGGSGSLGTQYF. The CDR3 region has the DNA TGCGCCAGCAGCCAAGGGGGGGGTAGCGGGAGTCTGGGGACCCAGTACTTC.

The chain is built from TRBV7-3 and TRBJ2-2; 9 nucleotides agree with TRBD2. The CDR3 has 18 residues. Looked up from germline, CDR1 is SGHTA and CDR2 is FQGTGA. The ends lost 5 bases at V and 4 bases at J; junction bases unmatched: 14. The CDR3 nucleotides are TGTGCCAGCAGCCCCGGTTGGGGGCTAGCGGGGATCACCGGGGAGCTGTTTTTT. The encoded protein is CASSPGWGLAGITGELFF.

The rearrangement links TRBV21-1 to TRBJ1-5; no DNA check was done on the table's D call, TRBD1. TRBV21-1 is flagged as a pseudogene. The CDR3 length is 17 residues. The CDR3 DNA follows: TGTGCCAGCAGCCTTTCTGGGCCCTCAAGGAGCAATCAGCCCCAGCATTTT. Translation gives CASSLSGPSRSNQPQHF.

The rearrangement joins TRBV7-2 to TRBJ2-3, with TRBD1 matching 7 bases. Per germline, CDR1 SGHTA and CDR2 FQGNSA. V gave up 5 bases and J gave up 0 bases; unmatched junction bases: 5. The CDR3 length is 15 residues. The CDR3 spells CASSQNRGSTDTQYF. The CDR3 nucleotides read TGTGCCAGCAGCCAGAACAGGGGAAGCACAGATACGCAGTATTTT.

CDR3 DNA: TGTGCCAGCAGCTTAGGGGGACTTTATACAGATACGCAGTATTTT. It encodes CASSLGGLYTDTQYF. This chain joins TRBV7-2 and TRBJ2-3, with D possibly matching TRBD2 (6 bases). Trimming shortened V by 1 base and J by 3 bases, and 11 bases separated the two germline ends. This CDR3 is built from 15 residues. CDR1 is SGHTA and CDR2 is FQGNSA in the germline V gene.

The chain is built from TRBV7-2 and TRBJ2-3, with a possible D match to TRBD1 (5 bases). This CDR3 has 13 amino acids. Trimming shortened V by 5 bases and J by 1 base, and 7 bases separated the two germline ends. From germline, CDR1 is SGHTA and CDR2 FQGNSA. The CDR3 protein is CASSDRRTDTQYF. In nucleotides, the CDR3 is TGTGCCAGCAGCGACAGACGCACAGATACGCAGTATTTT.

The chain recombines TRBV28 with TRBJ1-2; TRBD1 might be the D (6 bases). The CDR3 is made up of 15 amino acids. Germline values: CDR1 MDHEN, CDR2 SYDVKM. V gave up 2 bases and J gave up 6 bases, with 16 bases separating them. The chain's CDR3 is CASSLGAAGGNGYTF. The CDR3 DNA reads TGTGCCAGCAGTTTAGGGGCGGCGGGGGGCAATGGCTACACCTTC.

The chain combines TRBV6-4 with TRBJ2-1; 8 bases match TRBD2. Germline trimming cut 5 bases from V and 0 bases from J; bases unmatched to any gene: 3. The CDR3 loop spans 15 amino acids. Looked up from germline, CDR1 is MRHNA and CDR2 is SNTAGT. The CDR3 reads CASSPGTSSYNEQFF. The CDR3 nucleotides read TGTGCCAGCAGTCCCGGGACTAGCTCCTACAATGAGCAGTTCTTC.

The chain couples TRBV5-1 to TRBJ1-2; 11 nucleotides match TRBD1. CDR3 size: 15 residues. CDR1 is SGHRS and CDR2 is YFSETQ in the germline V gene. Trimming cost V 4 bases and J 8 bases; bases outside gene matches: 10. CDR3 protein: CASSQDRGPVGGYTF. The CDR3 region has the DNA TGCGCCAGCAGCCAGGACAGGGGGCCGGTCGGGGGCTACACCTTC.

This chain connects TRBV6-6 to TRBJ1-5; the D gene is possibly TRBD1 (5 bases). Germline V gives CDR1 MNHNY, CDR2 SVGAGI (reference sequence). Trimming stripped 0 bases from V and 9 bases from J, with 9 bases between. The CDR3 runs to 13 residues. The CDR3 bases are TGTGCCAGCAGTTACTCAGCCGGGGGGCCCCAGCATTTT. Residues: CASSYSAGGPQHF.

Here the CDR3 DNA reads TGTGCCAGCAGTCCTACAGGGTCCGGAAACACCATATATTTT. Amino acids: CASSPTGSGNTIYF. The V gene is TRBV7-6, the J gene TRBJ1-3; a weak D match, TRBD1 (6 bases). V gave up 6 bases and J gave up 4 bases, with 13 bases separating them. The germline CDR1 and CDR2 sequences are SGHVS and FNYEAQ. This CDR3 comprises 14 residues.

The V call is TRBV4-3, the J call TRBJ2-5, with TRBD1 as a possible D gene (5 bases). This CDR3 is 15 amino acids long. Germline loops: CDR1 LGHNA, CDR2 YSLEER. V lost 0 bases to trimming and J lost 5 bases, with 13 bases between them. The CDR3: CASSQDNQGIETQYF. CDR3 bases: TGCGCCAGCAGCCAAGATAACCAGGGCATCGAGACCCAGTACTTC.

The chain joins TRBV29-1 to TRBJ2-7; 9 bases map to TRBD2. The CDR3 sequence is 12 residues long. V lost 7 bases to trimming and J lost 5 bases; unmatched junction nucleotides: 6. Germline V gene lookup returns CDR1 SQVTM and CDR2 ANQGSEA. CDR3 amino acids: CSAKREAHEQYF. The CDR3, as DNA: TGCAGCGCCAAGCGGGAGGCCCACGAGCAGTACTTC.

V usage is TRBV10-3 and J usage is TRBJ2-7; the D gene is possibly TRBD1 (6 bases). The V end was cut by 10 bases, the J end by 3 bases, with 19 bases between. Per germline, CDR1 ENHRY and CDR2 SYGVKD. This CDR3 is built from 14 residues. CDR3 residues: CATLSSTGLYEQYF. DNA of the CDR3: TGTGCCACCCTTTCTTCGACAGGACTCTACGAGCAGTACTTC.

This chain links TRBV3-1 (or the pseudogene TRBV3-2) with TRBJ2-4; a weak D match, TRBD1 (6 bases). Trimming removed 4 bases at V and 5 bases at J, with 15 bases between. This CDR3 is 15 amino acids long. Germline CDR1 LGHDT, CDR2 YNNKEL (reference sequence). The CDR3 is CASSRDRKGENIQYF. The CDR3 nucleotides are TGTGCCAGCAGCCGGGATCGAAAGGGGGAAAACATTCAGTACTTC.

The rearrangement uses TRBV7-2 and TRBJ2-7, with 7 bases identical to TRBD1. Germline CDR1 is SGHTA and CDR2 is FQGNSA. With 5 bases clipped from V and 1 base from J, the junction kept 8 bases outside the gene matches. CDR3 length: 15 amino acids. For the CDR3, the DNA is TGTGCCAGCAGCCAAAGACAGGGCCCTTCCTACGAGCAGTACTTC. Translating it yields CASSQRQGPSYEQYF.

This chain connects TRBV6-5 to TRBJ1-6; 7 bases align to TRBD1. CDR1 and CDR2 from the germline V gene are MNHEY and SVGAGI. V shed 5 bases and J 6 bases; nucleotides not matched to a gene: 4. This CDR3 has 14 residues. CDR3 protein: CASSPGQFNSPLHF. The DNA for the CDR3 is TGTGCCAGCAGTCCGGGACAGTTTAATTCACCCCTCCACTTT.

The chain recombines TRBV5-8 with TRBJ2-5, with 10 positions matching TRBD1. CDR1 and CDR2 from the germline V gene are SGHTS and YDEGEE. After removal of 4 bases from V and 3 bases from J, the junction contained 15 bases not matched to a gene. This CDR3 contains 18 residues. The CDR3 protein is CASSPQDRGWIGEETQYF. Written as DNA, the CDR3 is TGTGCCAGCAGCCCCCAGGACAGGGGGTGGATCGGGGAAGAGACCCAGTACTTC.

The gene calls are TRBV5-6 and TRBJ1-2; possibly TRBD1 for D (6 bases). Trimming left V 4 bases short and J 7 bases short, with 17 bases between. The CDR3 is made up of 14 amino acids. Per the germline V gene, CDR1 is SGHDT and CDR2 is YYEEEE. The CDR3 region is CASSRMTGLSGYTF. As DNA, the CDR3 is TGTGCCAGCAGCCGGATGACAGGACTTAGTGGCTACACCTTC.

The chain joins TRBV14 to TRBJ1-5; 10 nucleotides align to TRBD1. V was pared by 4 bases and J by 7 bases, with 4 bases of the junction left unmatched. The CDR3 has 14 residues. Germline V gene sequence: CDR1 SGHDN, CDR2 FVKESK. In DNA, the CDR3 is TGTGCCAGCAGCCCGACAGGGGGCCAACAGCCCCAGCATTTT. Protein product: CASSPTGGQQPQHF. Variable domain in full (rest from reference TRBV14 and TRBJ1-5): EAGVTQFPSHSVIEKGQTVTLRCDPISGHDNLYWYRRVMGKEIKFLLHFVKESKQDESGMPNNRFLAERTGGTYSTLKVQPAELEDSGVYFCASSPTGGQQPQHFGDGTRLSIL.

J is TRBJ2-1 and V is TRBV28; TRBD1 aligns across 10 bases. Unmatched junction bases numbered 12, after V lost 6 bases and J lost 7 bases. The CDR3 has 16 residues. Germline CDR1 reads MDHEN; CDR2 reads SYDVKM. The CDR3 nucleotides are TGTGCCAGCAGAAACCTACCGGGACAGGGGACAAATGAGCAGTTCTTC. This codes for CASRNLPGQGTNEQFF.

The V and J genes are TRBV19 and TRBJ2-1, with D possibly matching TRBD1 (5 bases). CDR1 is LNHDA and CDR2 is SQIVND in the germline V gene (reference sequence). Trimming cost V 7 bases and J 9 bases, with 10 bases left between them. CDR3 length equals 11 residues. CDR3 region: CASTRQGEQFF. CDR3 sequence (DNA): TGTGCCAGTACTAGGCAGGGTGAGCAGTTCTTC.